Below are 22 T cell receptor beta chains sequenced from a single sample in a study of OX40 agonist ivuxolimab in advanced cancers. Using immunoSEQ multiplex PCR, the repertoire was profiled, and TCRdb retains in-frame clones only, with some absent. The sample records 60,000 or so clones, just over 85% being singletons. Here the sequenced sample was CD4+ or CD8+ T cells sorted from blood, taken in a trial of the OX40 agonist ivuxolimab. The receptors were gathered from an adult with an advanced solid tumor such as melanoma, head and neck, liver or kidney cancer.

This clone has only a few counts. The chain is built from TRBV4-1 and TRBJ2-7, with 10 bases matching TRBD2. The CDR3 is 18 amino acids. Trimming removed 1 base from V and 5 bases from J; junction bases left unmatched: 14. The germline V gene has CDR1 MGHRA and CDR2 YSYEKL. The CDR3 spells CASSQGPGLAKKPHEQYF. The CDR3, as DNA: TGCGCCAGCAGCCAAGGCCCGGGACTAGCGAAAAAACCCCACGAGCAGTACTTC.

V is TRBV5-1 and J is TRBJ2-5; D is possibly TRBD2 (6 bases). Germline V gene data show CDR1 as SGHRS and CDR2 as YFSETQ. Trimming removed 0 bases from V and 4 bases from J, with 19 bases in between. CDR3 length: 17 amino acids. The CDR3 protein is CASSLGATGGRLETQYF. The CDR3 bases are TGCGCCAGCAGCTTGGGGGCCACAGGAGGGAGGCTAGAGACCCAGTACTTC.

This chain joins TRBV5-1 and TRBJ2-2; perhaps TRBD1 as D (6 bases). The CDR3 has 14 residues. Per the germline V gene, CDR1 is SGHRS and CDR2 is YFSETQ. The V gene lost 2 bases and the J gene lost 7 bases, with 12 bases spanning the gap. CDR3 residues: CASSLQGIDGELFF. Written as DNA, the CDR3 is TGCGCCAGCAGCTTACAGGGTATAGACGGGGAGCTGTTTTTT. Combining the CDR3 with reference TRBV5-1 and TRBJ2-2 gives the whole variable domain KAGVTQTPRYLIKTRGQQVTLSCSPISGHRSVSWYQQTPGQGLQFLFEYFSETQRNKGNFPGRFSGRQFSNSRSEMNVSTLELGDSALYLCASSLQGIDGELFFGEGSRLTVL.

This sequence joins TRBV28 and TRBJ1-2; D is unclear. Germline V gene sequence: CDR1 MDHEN, CDR2 SYDVKM. The V and J ends lost 2 bases and 0 bases respectively, with 10 bases between them. The CDR3 runs to 15 residues. The CDR3 DNA sequence: TGTGCCAGCAGTTTAAACAGCGCAGCTAACTATGGCTACACCTTC. Translating gives CASSLNSAANYGYTF.

This clone has just one count. The rearrangement joins TRBV10-1 to TRBJ2-1; D tentatively reads TRBD1 or TRBD2 (5 bases each). This CDR3 is built from 15 residues. Germline V gene sequence: CDR1 WNHNN, CDR2 SYGVQD (reference sequence). V lost 2 bases and J lost 7, with 15 bases in between. This CDR3 reads CASSEGIRGANEQFF. The CDR3 DNA follows: TGCGCCAGCAGTGAGGGTATTAGGGGAGCAAATGAGCAGTTCTTC.

The rearrangement links TRBV29-1 to TRBJ2-5; tentative D call: TRBD1 (5 bases). This CDR3 region has 13 residues. Germline V gene sequence: CDR1 SQVTM, CDR2 ANQGSEA. Trimming removed 7 bases from V and 5 bases from J, with 17 bases in between. Here the CDR3 reads CSGGPGPGETQYF. The CDR3 region has the DNA TGCAGCGGGGGCCCGGGCCCCGGGGAGACCCAGTACTTC.

The chain's CDR3 is CATRGANYGYTF. CDR3 DNA: TGTGCCACTCGGGGGGCTAACTATGGCTACACCTTC. The gene calls are TRBV10-3 and TRBJ1-2; possible D gene TRBD1, 5 bases. Germline V lookup: CDR1 ENHRY, CDR2 SYGVKD. CDR3 length: 12 residues. The V and J ends lost 10 bases and 0 bases respectively, with 9 bases between them.

In this sample, this clone turned up a few times. The chain is built from TRBV25-1 and TRBJ1-4; tentative D call: TRBD1 (5 bases). CDR3 length: 15 amino acids. V was clipped by 5 bases and J by 1 base, with 11 bases between them. In germline, CDR1 is MGHDK, CDR2 SYGVNS. This CDR3 is CASSHTRGTNEKLFF. The CDR3 nucleotides are TGTGCCAGCAGTCACACAAGGGGAACTAATGAAAAACTGTTTTTT.

V gene TRBV5-4 combines with J gene TRBJ1-1, with D maybe TRBD1 (5 bases). Germline assignment: CDR1 SGHNT and CDR2 YYREEE (reference sequence). The length of the CDR3 is 14 residues. Trimming left V 0 bases short and J 1 base short, with 7 bases between. The CDR3 reads CASSLGQRNTEAFF. Written as DNA, the CDR3 is TGTGCCAGCAGCTTGGGACAGCGGAACACTGAAGCTTTCTTT.

The chain employs TRBV2 and TRBJ2-3, with 8 bases that match TRBD1. Germline V gives CDR1 SNHLY, CDR2 FYNNEI. This CDR3 is 15 amino acids long. The J segment lost 0 bases and the V segment lost 6 bases, leaving 5 bases of the junction unmatched. The CDR3 DNA is TGTGCCAGCAGGGGACAGGCAACCAGCACAGATACGCAGTATTTT. It encodes CASRGQATSTDTQYF. Full variable domain (outside the CDR3, taken from reference TRBV2 and TRBJ2-3): EPEVTQTPSHQVTQMGQEVILRCVPISNHLYFYWYRQILGQKVEFLVSFYNNEISEKSEIFDDQFSVERPDGSNFTLKIRSTKLEDSAMYFCASRGQATSTDTQYFGPGTRLTVL.

The rearrangement uses TRBV6-1 and TRBJ1-6, with TRBD1 matching 7 bases. Unmatched junction bases numbered 12, after V lost 6 bases and J lost 10 bases. Germline CDR1 is MNHNS and CDR2 is SASEGT. This CDR3 is 15 amino acids long. This chain's CDR3 is CASSSDNRGGSPLHF. The CDR3 coding sequence is TGTGCCAGCAGCAGCGACAACAGGGGAGGATCACCCCTCCACTTT.

This rearrangement joins TRBV15 to TRBJ2-3; unclear D gene. The V and J ends lost 0 bases and 7 bases respectively, with 8 bases between them. From germline, CDR1 is LNHNV and CDR2 YYDKDF (reference sequence). The CDR3 is made up of 13 amino acids. The CDR3 here is CATSRDRAYTQYF. The DNA of the CDR3 is TGTGCCACCAGCAGAGATCGGGCGTATACGCAGTATTTT.

V is TRBV18 and J is TRBJ2-7; 14 nucleotides line up with TRBD2. V lost 5 bases and J lost 7; bases outside the gene matches: 10. The CDR3 covers 16 residues. Per germline, CDR1 KGHSH and CDR2 LQKENI. The CDR3 DNA follows: TGTGCCAGCTCAACGCGGACTAGCGGGGGGCCTGGTGAGCAGTACTTC. Its translation: CASSTRTSGGPGEQYF.

Notes on this clone: The sample carries other DNA sequences with the same CDR3. The chain joins TRBV4-1 to TRBJ1-2; 9 bases align to TRBD1. CDR3 size: 16 residues. The trim removed 0 bases at V and 4 bases at J, leaving 6 bases unmatched. CDR1 is MGHRA and CDR2 is YSYEKL in the germline V gene. The DNA for the CDR3 is TGCGCCAGCAGCCAAGATCGGGGACAGGGTTTCTATGGCTACACCTTC. Translating gives CASSQDRGQGFYGYTF.

The CDR3 protein is CASRPGGSGNTIYF. CDR3 DNA: TGTGCCAGTAGGCCAGGGGGCTCTGGAAACACCATATATTTT. The genes are TRBV19 and TRBJ1-3; 7 bases are shared with TRBD1. Unmatched junction bases numbered 2, after V lost 6 bases and J lost 0 bases. The CDR3 extends over 14 amino acids. Germline V gene data show CDR1 as LNHDA and CDR2 as SQIVND (reference sequence).

The V call is TRBV6-5, the J call TRBJ2-1; maybe TRBD2 (5 bases). Germline CDR1 is MNHEY and CDR2 is SVGAGI. This CDR3 has 16 residues. The V gene lost 0 bases and the J gene lost 7 bases, with 16 bases spanning the gap. The chain's CDR3 is CASSYSFGIIGNEQFF. The CDR3 region has the DNA TGTGCCAGCAGTTACTCTTTCGGGATAATCGGGAATGAGCAGTTCTTC.

The rearrangement uses TRBV10-3 and TRBJ2-7; 8 bases align to TRBD1. The CDR3 sequence is 14 residues long. Looked up from germline, CDR1 is ENHRY and CDR2 is SYGVKD. The V segment lost 7 bases and the J segment 6 bases; nucleotides outside the gene matches: 11. CDR3 protein: CAIKGPTGETEQYF. The CDR3 bases are TGTGCCATCAAGGGACCGACAGGGGAGACCGAGCAGTACTTC.

This chain links TRBV5-5 with TRBJ2-7; 7 nucleotides align to TRBD2. The germline V gene has CDR1 SGHKS and CDR2 YYEKEE (reference sequence). V shed 2 bases and J 2 bases; nucleotides not matched to a gene: 7. The CDR3 is made up of 15 amino acids. The CDR3 DNA reads as TGTGCCAGCAGCTTCTCTAATAGCGGGCCCTACGAGCAGTACTTC. It specifies CASSFSNSGPYEQYF.

CDR3 in amino acids: CASSYNTATDTQYF. The CDR3 DNA reads as TGTGCCAGCAGTTACAACACAGCAACAGATACGCAGTATTTT. The chain recombines TRBV6-5 with TRBJ2-3; D gene unclear. V was cut by 2 bases and J by 3 bases, with 9 bases left in between. Germline values: CDR1 MNHEY, CDR2 SVGAGI. This CDR3 comprises 14 residues.

The chain recombines TRBV6-5 with TRBJ2-2, with D unresolved. Trimming removed 7 bases from V and 1 base from J, with 10 bases in between. This CDR3 contains 14 residues. From germline, CDR1 is MNHEY and CDR2 SVGAGI. This chain's CDR3 is CASTNPENTGELFF. The CDR3 region has the DNA TGTGCCAGCACCAATCCAGAGAACACCGGGGAGCTGTTTTTT.

The chain is built from TRBV7-8 and TRBJ2-2, with TRBD1 matching 7 bases. The CDR3 runs 14 residues. Germline values: CDR1 SGHVS, CDR2 FQNEAQ. J was trimmed by 5 bases and V by 4 bases; bases with no gene match: 4. The CDR3 reads CASSWGQTTGELFF. The CDR3 DNA follows: TGTGCCAGCAGCTGGGGACAGACTACCGGGGAGCTGTTTTTT.

The rearrangement uses TRBV6-1 and TRBJ2-7; possibly TRBD2 for D (6 bases). Germline assignment: CDR1 MNHNS and CDR2 SASEGT. The length of the CDR3 is 14 residues. V shed 6 bases and J shed 6 bases, with 18 bases lying between them. Here the CDR3 DNA reads TGTGCCAGCAGCCCACCTAAGCAGGGAGGCGAGCAGTACTTC. It encodes CASSPPKQGGEQYF.